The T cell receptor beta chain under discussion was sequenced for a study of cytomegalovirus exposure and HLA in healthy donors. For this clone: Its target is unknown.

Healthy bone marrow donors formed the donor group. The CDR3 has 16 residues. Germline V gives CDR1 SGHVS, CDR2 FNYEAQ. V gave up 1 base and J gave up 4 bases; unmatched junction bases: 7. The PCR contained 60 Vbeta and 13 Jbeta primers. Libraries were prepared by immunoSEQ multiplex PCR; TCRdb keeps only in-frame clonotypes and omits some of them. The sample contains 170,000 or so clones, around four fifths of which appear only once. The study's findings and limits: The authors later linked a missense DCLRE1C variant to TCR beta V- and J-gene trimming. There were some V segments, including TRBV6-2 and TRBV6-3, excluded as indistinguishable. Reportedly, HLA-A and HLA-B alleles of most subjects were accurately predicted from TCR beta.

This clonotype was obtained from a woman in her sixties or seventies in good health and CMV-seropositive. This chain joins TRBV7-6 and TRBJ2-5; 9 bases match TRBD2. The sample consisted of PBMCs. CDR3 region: CASSLGTAGGSETQYF. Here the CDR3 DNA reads TGTGCCAGCAGCTTAGGTACAGCGGGAGGTTCAGAGACCCAGTACTTC.